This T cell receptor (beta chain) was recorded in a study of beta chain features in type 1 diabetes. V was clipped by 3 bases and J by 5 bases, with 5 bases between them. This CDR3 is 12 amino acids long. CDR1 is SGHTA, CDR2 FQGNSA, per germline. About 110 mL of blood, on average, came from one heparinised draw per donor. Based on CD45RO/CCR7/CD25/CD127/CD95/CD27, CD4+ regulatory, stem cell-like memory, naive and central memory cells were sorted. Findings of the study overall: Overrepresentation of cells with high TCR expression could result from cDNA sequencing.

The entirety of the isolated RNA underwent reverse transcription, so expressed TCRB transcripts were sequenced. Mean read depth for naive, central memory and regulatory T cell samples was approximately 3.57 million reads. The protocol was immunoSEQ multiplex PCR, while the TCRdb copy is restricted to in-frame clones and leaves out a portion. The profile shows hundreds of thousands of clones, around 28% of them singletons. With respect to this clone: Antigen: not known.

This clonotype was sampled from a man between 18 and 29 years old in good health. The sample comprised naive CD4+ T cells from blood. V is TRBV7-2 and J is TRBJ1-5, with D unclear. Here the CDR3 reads CASSLTDQPQHF. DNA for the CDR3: TGTGCCAGCAGCTTGACGGATCAGCCCCAGCATTTT.